The subject of this entry is one TCR beta chain. The antigen is undetermined. CDR3 length: 13 amino acids. The germline CDR1 and CDR2 sequences are SGHNT and YYREEE (reference sequence). Trimming took off 2 bases at V and 6 bases at J, with 11 bases between the two ends. Measured with immunoSEQ multiplex PCR; TCRdb has only the in-frame clones, and not every one. The table lists 100,000 or so clones, around 84% of them singletons. The record originates from a study of T cell responses to AZD1222 COVID-19 vaccine. Study results and limitations: Clonal diversity may have been underestimated, and the donors were mostly white British, with more females than males. Once two AZD1222 doses were given, Spike-specific TCR breadth and depth went up.

The material was peripheral blood, obtained on day 0 of AZD1222 vaccination. The chain couples TRBV5-4 to TRBJ1-2; possible D gene TRBD1, 5 bases. The receptor was derived from an adult in good health. In nucleotides, the CDR3 is TGTGCCAGCAGCTTTGGGGGAAGGGATGGCTACACCTTC. Translation gives CASSFGGRDGYTF. The full variable domain, with the rest looked up from reference TRBV5-4 and TRBJ1-2, is ETGVTQSPTHLIKTRGQQVTLRCSSQSGHNTVSWYQQALGQGPQFIFQYYREEENGRGNFPPRFSGLQFPNYSSELNVNALELDDSALYLCASSFGGRDGYTFGSGTRLTVV.